This TCR beta chain was profiled in a study of blood T cell repertoires in COVID-19. Across the whole study: T cells, B-cell-depleted T cells, or PBMCs supplied cDNA or gDNA.

In the study's own analysis: Estimation of nucleated cell counts was performed using reference gene primer amplification. The assay was immunoSEQ multiplex PCR, and TCRdb's table has in-frame clones only and misses some. Clonal size and the V and J genes are those of that table, whereas D and trimming came from the DNA. Counted here are around 100,000 clones, around four fifths occurring once; the ten biggest clones make up around 8%. The origin of this receptor is a woman in her thirties or forties with acute or convalescent COVID-19. The sample taken for sequencing was peripheral blood.

The CDR3 DNA is TGTGCCAGCAGGGGAGAGTGGGGCAATCAGCCCCAGCATTTT. Translated: CASRGEWGNQPQHF. The chain carries TRBV2 and TRBJ1-5; no clear D. The CDR3 is 14 residues long. In germline, CDR1 is SNHLY, CDR2 FYNNEI. V was clipped by 6 bases and J by 2 bases, with 11 bases between them.